The 32 T cell receptor beta chains given below trace back to one sample, sequenced in a study of cytomegalovirus exposure and HLA in healthy donors. Use of 60 Vbeta and 13 Jbeta primers characterized the PCR. Clones were read by immunoSEQ multiplex PCR, and TCRdb kept only the in-frame ones, dropping some. The sample contains some 160,000 clones, roughly 80% of which appear only once. Sequencing used PBMCs. Receptor source: a man aged 50 or older in good health and CMV-seropositive.

The J gene is TRBJ2-1, the V gene TRBV7-2, with TRBD2 matching over 13 bases. V dropped 6 bases and J dropped 7; count of bases not matched to a gene: 3. This CDR3 is built from 14 residues. Looked up from germline, CDR1 is SGHTA and CDR2 is FQGNSA. CDR3 DNA: TGTGCCAGCAGACTAGCGGGGGGGATGAATGAGCAGTTCTTC. Residues: CASRLAGGMNEQFF.

The chain carries TRBV27 and TRBJ1-2; D is possibly TRBD1 (6 bases). The V and J ends lost 8 bases and 4 bases respectively, with 14 bases between them. The CDR3 has 13 residues. CDR1 and CDR2 from the germline V gene are MNHEY and SMNVEV (reference sequence). CDR3 protein: CASQQGWGYGYTF. CDR3 in DNA: TGTGCCAGCCAACAGGGTTGGGGCTATGGCTACACCTTC.

The chain employs TRBV27 and TRBJ2-7, with 9 bases aligning to TRBD1. J lost 3 bases, V lost 2 bases, and 2 bases had no gene match. The CDR3 is made up of 14 amino acids. The V gene's germline CDR1 is MNHEY and CDR2 SMNVEV (reference sequence). The CDR3 DNA follows: TGTGCCAGCAGTTTAGGGACAGGGAACTACGAGCAGTACTTC. This sequence encodes CASSLGTGNYEQYF.

V is TRBV2 and J is TRBJ1-5; D possibly corresponds to TRBD1 (6 bases). Germline V gene data show CDR1 as SNHLY and CDR2 as FYNNEI. The V gene lost 4 bases and the J gene lost 4 bases, with 11 bases spanning the gap. The CDR3 runs 14 residues. Here the CDR3 reads CASSGRTENQPQHF. Here the CDR3 DNA reads TGTGCCAGCAGTGGAAGGACAGAAAATCAGCCCCAGCATTTT.

The rearrangement uses TRBV9 and TRBJ1-5, with D maybe TRBD1 (5 bases). Trimming took off 0 bases at V and 4 bases at J, with 11 bases between the two ends. The CDR3 totals 15 residues. The germline gives CDR1 SGDLS, CDR2 YYNGEE. CDR3: CASSVGGGKNQPQHF. CDR3 DNA: TGTGCCAGCAGCGTAGGTGGGGGGAAAAATCAGCCCCAGCATTTT.

The chain uses TRBV7-8 and TRBJ2-3, with 7 bases matching TRBD2. V shed 5 bases and J 4 bases; nucleotides not matched to a gene: 9. Germline V CDR1 and CDR2: SGHVS, FQNEAQ. The CDR3 spans 15 residues. The CDR3 spells CASSLSLAKADTQYF. CDR3 in DNA: TGTGCCAGCAGCCTATCACTAGCGAAGGCAGATACGCAGTATTTT. Drawing the rest from reference TRBV7-8 and TRBJ2-3, the complete variable domain is GAGVSQSPRYKVAKRGQDVALRCDPISGHVSLFWYQQALGQGPEFLTYFQNEAQLDKSGLPSDRFFAERPEGSVSTLKIQRTQQEDSAVYLCASSLSLAKADTQYFGPGTRLTVL.

The V and J genes are TRBV29-1 and TRBJ1-2, with D possibly TRBD1 on 5 matching bases. V lost 6 bases and J lost 1, with 18 bases in between. Germline V gives CDR1 SQVTM, CDR2 ANQGSEA. This CDR3 is built from 15 residues. CDR3 in DNA: TGCAGCGTAGGATTAGACAGACTCGGTAACTATGGCTACACCTTC. Translating it yields CSVGLDRLGNYGYTF.

With regard to this clone: Distinct nucleotide sequences in the sample also encode this CDR3. This sequence joins TRBV5-5 and TRBJ2-4, with TRBD1 as a possible D gene (6 bases). Germline CDR1 reads SGHKS; CDR2 reads YYEKEE (reference sequence). The CDR3 consists of 16 residues. Trimming took off 1 base at V and 0 bases at J, with 11 bases between the two ends. The CDR3 nucleotides read TGTGCCAGCAGCTTGACCGGGACACTAGCCAAAAACATTCAGTACTTC. It codes for CASSLTGTLAKNIQYF.

The chain uses TRBV11-1 and TRBJ2-7, with TRBD2 identical over 11 bases. CDR3 length: 16 amino acids. In germline, CDR1 is SGHAT, CDR2 FQDESV (reference sequence). The V segment lost 3 bases and the J segment 5 bases; nucleotides outside the gene matches: 9. CDR3 in amino acids: CASSFPSSGGSNEQYF. CDR3 coding DNA: TGTGCCAGCAGCTTTCCTTCTAGCGGGGGGAGCAACGAGCAGTACTTC.

This clone has just a few counts. The chain has TRBV27 and TRBJ1-2; 7 bases fit TRBD1. Germline loops: CDR1 MNHEY, CDR2 SMNVEV (reference sequence). This CDR3 is built from 12 residues. V dropped 5 bases and J dropped 6; count of bases not matched to a gene: 3. The CDR3 DNA is TGTGCCAGCAGTACACAGGGGAATGGCTACACCTTC. The encoded protein is CASSTQGNGYTF.

This sequence joins TRBV15 and TRBJ2-3; possible D gene TRBD1, 5 bases. V lost 0 bases, J lost 4 bases, and 11 bases lay in between. This CDR3 contains 15 residues. The germline gives CDR1 LNHNV, CDR2 YYDKDF (reference sequence). The CDR3 protein is CATSRDIDRADTQYF. CDR3 bases: TGTGCCACCAGCAGAGATATCGACAGAGCAGATACGCAGTATTTT.

This clone was counted once. This chain uses TRBV28 with TRBJ1-2, with D possibly being TRBD1 (5 bases). This CDR3 has 14 amino acids. CDR1 is MDHEN and CDR2 is SYDVKM in the germline V gene. V was pared by 6 bases and J by 8 bases, with 19 bases between. The CDR3 loop reads CASSSSDRLGGYTF. The DNA of the CDR3 is TGTGCCAGCAGCTCCTCCGACAGACTTGGGGGCTACACCTTC.

V is TRBV5-1 and J is TRBJ2-1, with TRBD2 matching 14 bases. Germline CDR1 is SGHRS and CDR2 is YFSETQ. Trimming removed 4 bases from V and 5 bases from J; junction bases left unmatched: 5. This CDR3 contains 16 residues. The CDR3 region is CASSRGTSGSDNEQFF. CDR3 in DNA: TGCGCCAGCAGCCGCGGGACTAGCGGGAGCGACAATGAGCAGTTCTTC.

The chain is built from TRBV6-5 and TRBJ2-7, with D maybe TRBD1 (6 bases). Trimming stripped 7 bases from V and 7 bases from J, with 20 bases between. Germline assignment: CDR1 MNHEY and CDR2 SVGAGI. This CDR3 is built from 14 residues. The CDR3 nucleotides are TGTGCCAGCACAAAAGTAACAGGGTATGGGGAGCAGTACTTC. Encoded protein: CASTKVTGYGEQYF.

This clone showed up just a few times. The V gene is TRBV11-2, the J gene TRBJ1-1; D remains ambiguous. Trimming cost V 3 bases and J 3 bases, with 5 bases left between them. This CDR3 has 12 residues. Germline V CDR1 and CDR2: SGHAT, FQNNGV. This CDR3 reads CASSLRDTEAFF. Written as DNA, the CDR3 is TGTGCCAGCAGCTTGAGGGACACTGAAGCTTTCTTT.

The chain uses TRBV30 and TRBJ2-7; 7 bases match TRBD2. The CDR3 spans 15 residues. Trimming removed 3 bases from V and 0 bases from J; junction bases left unmatched: 8. Per germline, CDR1 GTSNPN and CDR2 SVGIG (reference sequence). The CDR3 DNA is TGTGCCTGGAGCTCGACTAGCCTCCCCTCCTACGAGCAGTACTTC. Translated: CAWSSTSLPSYEQYF.

This clone was seen a handful of times. This chain uses TRBV6-1 with TRBJ1-6; 7 bases align to TRBD1. The trim removed 6 bases at V and 9 bases at J, leaving 8 bases unmatched. This CDR3 is 14 amino acids long. Germline CDR1 reads MNHNS; CDR2 reads SASEGT. The CDR3 protein is CASSGTAYPSPLHF. As DNA, the CDR3 is TGTGCCAGCAGCGGGACAGCTTACCCTTCACCCCTCCACTTT.

The genes are TRBV6-1 and TRBJ1-2, with D tentatively TRBD1 (6 bases). The germline gives CDR1 MNHNS, CDR2 SASEGT. The V gene lost 6 bases and the J gene lost 2 bases, with 10 bases spanning the gap. The CDR3 is 13 residues long. The CDR3 bases are TGTGCCAGCAGCTTAGACAGGAACTATGGCTACACCTTC. Translated: CASSLDRNYGYTF.

The chain links TRBV5-6 to TRBJ2-2, with D possibly TRBD2 on 5 matching bases. This CDR3 is 13 amino acids long. Between the trimmed V and J ends, which lost 5 bases and 5 bases, there was a span of 10 bases. Germline CDR1 is SGHDT and CDR2 is YYEEEE. This CDR3 reads CASRPSWTGELFF. The CDR3 DNA reads TGTGCCAGCAGACCTAGCTGGACCGGGGAGCTGTTTTTT.

The rearrangement links TRBV11-2 to TRBJ1-1; TRBD1 agrees at 9 bases. The ends lost 5 bases at V and 4 bases at J; junction bases unmatched: 8. Per germline, CDR1 SGHAT and CDR2 FQNNGV. The CDR3 extends over 15 amino acids. The chain's CDR3 is CASSPGDRVATEAFF. CDR3 sequence (DNA): TGTGCCAGCAGCCCGGGGGACAGGGTCGCCACTGAAGCTTTCTTT.

This chain joins TRBV27 and TRBJ2-7, with D tentatively TRBD2 (6 bases). The CDR3 consists of 13 residues. Germline CDR1 reads MNHEY; CDR2 reads SMNVEV (reference sequence). Trimming left V 6 bases short and J 2 bases short, with 11 bases between. The DNA for the CDR3 is TGTGCCAGCAGAAAAGCGGGTACCTACGAGCAGTACTTC. Its translation: CASRKAGTYEQYF.

This sequence joins TRBV4-3 and TRBJ2-1, with D tentatively TRBD2 (6 bases). The V and J ends lost 1 base and 7 bases respectively, with 20 bases between them. The CDR3 runs 17 residues. Per the germline V gene, CDR1 is LGHNA and CDR2 is YSLEER. CDR3 loop: CASSQGFRRASRNEQFF. In DNA form, the CDR3 reads TGCGCCAGCAGCCAAGGCTTTAGGAGGGCCTCAAGGAATGAGCAGTTCTTC.

The chain uses TRBV6-5 and TRBJ1-5, with TRBD1 as a possible D gene (6 bases). There are 13 residues in the CDR3. The germline V gene has CDR1 MNHEY and CDR2 SVGAGI. V gave up 2 bases and J gave up 11 bases, with 13 bases separating them. The CDR3 sequence: CASSYEGGTAQHF. The CDR3 nucleotides are TGTGCCAGCAGTTACGAAGGGGGAACGGCCCAGCATTTT.

The rearrangement joins TRBV5-1 to TRBJ1-4; D uncertain. Germline V gives CDR1 SGHRS, CDR2 YFSETQ. Trimming removed 3 bases from V and 7 bases from J, with 10 bases in between. The CDR3 sequence is 13 residues long. This CDR3 is CASSSNNGEKLFF. Written as DNA, the CDR3 is TGCGCCAGCAGCTCGAACAATGGTGAAAAACTGTTTTTT.

The chain carries TRBV18 and TRBJ2-7; 13 positions agree with TRBD2. The CDR3 is made up of 17 amino acids. Germline loops: CDR1 KGHSH, CDR2 LQKENI. V lost 1 base, J lost 6 bases, and 9 bases stayed unmatched. DNA for the CDR3: TGTGCCAGCTCACCACAACGGACTAGCGGGAGAACTGGCGAGCAGTACTTC. Amino acid sequence: CASSPQRTSGRTGEQYF.

This chain joins TRBV7-2 and TRBJ2-1; D is unresolved. CDR1 and CDR2 from the germline V gene are SGHTA and FQGNSA. Trimming removed 5 bases at V and 0 bases at J, with 8 bases between. This CDR3 comprises 14 residues. The CDR3 reads CASSVYSSYNEQFF. The CDR3 bases are TGTGCCAGCAGCGTCTACAGCTCCTACAATGAGCAGTTCTTC.

The genes are TRBV4-3 and TRBJ2-2, with 9 bases identical to TRBD1. The CDR3 has 15 residues. Germline assignment: CDR1 LGHNA and CDR2 YSLEER. Unmatched junction bases numbered 0, after V lost 1 base and J lost 3 bases. The CDR3 protein is CASSQGTGDTGELFF. The CDR3 DNA reads as TGCGCCAGCAGCCAAGGGACAGGGGACACCGGGGAGCTGTTTTTT.

This chain uses TRBV18 with TRBJ2-6; D not certain. The CDR3 contains 16 residues. Germline lookup yields CDR1 KGHSH and CDR2 LQKENI. The germline V and J ends were trimmed by 3 bases and 0 bases, with 9 bases remaining between them. The CDR3 nucleotides are TGTGCCAGCTCACCTCTTAGTTACTCTGGGGCCAACGTCCTGACTTTC. Residues: CASSPLSYSGANVLTF.

This clone appeared once. V and J are TRBV5-1 and TRBJ2-2; D not resolved. The germline V and J ends were trimmed by 0 bases and 2 bases, with 8 bases remaining between them. The CDR3 has 15 residues. Germline V gene lookup returns CDR1 SGHRS and CDR2 YFSETQ. The CDR3 coding sequence is TGCGCCAGCAGCTTGGGGCTAGTCAACACCGGGGAGCTGTTTTTT. This sequence encodes CASSLGLVNTGELFF.

V usage is TRBV29-1 and J usage is TRBJ2-5, with 8 bases matching TRBD1. CDR1 and CDR2 (germline): SQVTM, ANQGSEA. The CDR3 spans 13 residues. Trimming cost V 3 bases and J 5 bases; bases outside gene matches: 5. CDR3 nucleotide sequence: TGCAGCGTTGACCCGACAGGGGTTGAGACCCAGTACTTC. Translating gives CSVDPTGVETQYF.

The chain joins TRBV9 to TRBJ2-1, with a weak D call TRBD2 (6 bases). Trimming took off 3 bases at V and 0 bases at J, with 10 bases between the two ends. Germline loops: CDR1 SGDLS, CDR2 YYNGEE. This CDR3 has 15 amino acids. The CDR3 DNA follows: TGTGCCAGCAGCGCCAGCGGGTACTCCTACAATGAGCAGTTCTTC. It is translated as CASSASGYSYNEQFF.

The table lists this clone with a few counts. The junction does not match germline at one end; this may be a read error. V is TRBV7-7 and J is TRBJ2-2; no firm D call. The CDR3 is 14 amino acids. CDR1 is SSHAT, CDR2 FNYEAQ, per germline (reference sequence). Written as DNA, the CDR3 is TGTGCTAGCAGCTTAGCCTCGAACACCGGGGAGCTGTTTTTT. Amino acid sequence: CASSLASNTGELFF.